This T cell receptor beta chain came from a study of T cell repertoires in cytomegalovirus infection. Study summary: The public TCR beta signatures pointed to both CMV infection and matching HLA type. Study-wide results and caveats: HLA-C-restricted, CMV-specific TCR beta clonotypes were dominant ex vivo.

The trim removed 1 base at V and 4 bases at J, leaving 6 bases unmatched. Germline CDR1 KGHDR, CDR2 SFDVKD. This CDR3 contains 16 residues. Each CDR3 protein is one row after TCRdb ran MiXCR on the reads. In the table there are roughly 80,000 distinct CDR3 sequences, approximately 24% of which are singletons. This clonotype was counted between two and nine times. Antigen specificity is unknown. Sequencing was performed on CD8+ T cells from cultured PBMCs, taken from culture after CMV antigen stimulation. This clonotype was sampled from a human donor in good health (CMV status not recorded). Some clones in this sample may be carry-over from other donors' samples. The J gene is TRBJ2-1, the V gene TRBV24-1, with TRBD2 identical over 7 bases. CDR3 loop: CATSDFGGTTYNEQFF. CDR3 nucleotide sequence: TGTGCCACCAGTGATTTCGGGGGGACCACGTACAATGAGCAGTTCTTC.